This paragraph reports one T cell receptor beta chain. The entry originates in a study of blood T cell repertoires in COVID-19. V lost 3 bases, J lost 3 bases, and 10 bases stayed unmatched. CDR3 length equals 17 residues. Germline V gene lookup returns CDR1 SGHRS and CDR2 YFSETQ. In the original workflow: It was from reference gene primer amplification that nucleated cell counts were estimated. This table comes from immunoSEQ multiplex PCR, and its TCRdb copy is limited to in-frame clones, with some not included. The V and J calls and clone size are taken from that table; D and trimming were inferred from the DNA. The sample holds 300,000 to 350,000 clones, 88% seen once.

Sequencing used PBMCs or T cells enriched from blood (not recorded which). The clonotype originates from a woman aged 30 to 39 who had been exposed to COVID-19. This chain connects TRBV5-1 to TRBJ2-1; 9 positions match TRBD2. CDR3 coding DNA: TGCGCCAGCAGCTGGGGGCTAGCGGGGCCGAGCTACAATGAGCAGTTCTTC. Translation: CASSWGLAGPSYNEQFF.